This T cell receptor beta chain was captured in a study of T-cell reconstitution after alpha-beta-depleted transplantation in children. TCRbeta library preparation incorporated unique molecular identifiers. MiXCR, run by TCRdb on the PCR reads, gives a single entry per CDR3 protein. The sample lists 250,000 to 350,000 distinct CDR3 sequences; 9.9% were seen once. V lost 5 bases and J lost 2; bases outside the gene matches: 5. The V gene's germline CDR1 is ENHRY and CDR2 SYGVKD. The CDR3 totals 16 residues. Sequences were derived from PBMCs from the stem cell graft donor, sampled from the stem cell graft. This TCR derives from a human donor who donated a stem cell graft to a child with SCID. The gene calls are TRBV10-3 and TRBJ2-1; 11 bases match TRBD2. CDR3 protein: CAISPTSGGTYNEQFF. In nucleotides, the CDR3 is TGTGCCATCAGTCCCACTAGCGGGGGTACCTACAATGAGCAGTTCTTC.